This TCR beta chain was retrieved from a study of T cells in localized non-small cell lung cancer (dated by TCRdb to 2018 to 2021). Regarding the complete study: The study analyzed T cell repertoires of 236 early-stage NSCLC patients, comparing tumors and uninvolved tumor-adjacent lungs. The cohort consisted of approximately 240 treatment-naive NSCLC patients whose localized lung tumors had been resected. The mean age of the NSCLC patients was roughly 70 years, with 120 to 150 men and about a hundred women.

At diagnosis, tumor, uninvolved tumor-adjacent lung and peripheral blood were collected and then preserved as a mix of FFPE and fresh-frozen material. Blood samples were analyzed as peripheral blood mononuclear cells for TCR repertoire profiling. The immunoSEQ Assay was used to sequence TCR beta CDR3 regions from DNA. Turning to the authors' computational methods: To compute T cell density, TCR beta template counts were normalized to usable DNA, which was estimated by amplifying housekeeping genes. Richness was estimated with the preseqR package, extrapolating to 400,000 templates for PBMC samples and 120,000 templates for tissue samples. Clonality was defined as one minus Pielou's evenness. Differential abundance testing on productive amino-acid clonotypes, with a minimum total count of 5 and an alpha of 0.1, was used to identify tissue-enriched TCRs. The Jaccard Index and the Morisita Overlap Index were used to measure how much the repertoires overlapped between compartments. GLIPH clustered TCR beta CDR3s with public tetramer-defined viral CDR3s; viral motifs required at least three viral sequences plus V-gene enrichment. The table comes from immuneACCESS by way of TCRdb, which keeps in-frame sequences with V and J called. Part of the clones is missing from these tables; in studies checked, under half for an unresolved V gene and the rest for unknown reasons. The V and J calls and clone size are taken from that table; D and trimming were inferred from the DNA. This sample has 25,000 to 35,000 clones in its table, and around four fifths of those were observed once. The ten largest account for about 16% of the sample.

Remarks on this clone: Its specific antigen is unknown. No clone much larger than this one lies a single base away; base qualities are absent.

The investigation overall reported the following: Because multi-region tumor sequencing was not done, intratumor heterogeneity could not be ruled out. Higher T cell density in blood was associated with longer overall survival, whereas higher clonality in adjacent lung was associated with shorter survival. Because the study design was exploratory, TCR variables were selected using unadjusted p-values without false-discovery rate correction. Uninvolved tumor-adjacent lung showed the highest T cell clonality, higher than tumor, which suggests more focused antigenic responses in the uninvolved tumor-adjacent lung. A median of around 50 of the top 100 tumor clones turned up in the paired uninvolved adjacent lung, and some 28 of those clones also ranked among the top 100 of that same adjacent lung.

From cysteine to phenylalanine, the CDR3 is 18 amino acids long. Only CDR3 DNA is held: 54 bases, read in frame from base 1. Relative to germline, V is missing 1 base and J is missing 4 bases, with 11 bases of the junction outside any gene match. The germline V gene (reference sequence) supplies CDR1 SEHNR and CDR2 FQNEAQ. The specimen comprised peripheral blood, sampled before any cancer treatment. The sequence was collected from a male donor aged 60 or older with stage III squamous cell lung carcinoma. The chain links TRBV7-9 with TRBJ2-4, with 9 bases in between that match TRBD1. CDR3 loop: CASSLDFGTGSPKNIQYF. The DNA sequence is given as TGTGCCAGCAGCTTAGACTTTGGGACAGGGTCCCCTAAAAACATTCAGTACTTC.